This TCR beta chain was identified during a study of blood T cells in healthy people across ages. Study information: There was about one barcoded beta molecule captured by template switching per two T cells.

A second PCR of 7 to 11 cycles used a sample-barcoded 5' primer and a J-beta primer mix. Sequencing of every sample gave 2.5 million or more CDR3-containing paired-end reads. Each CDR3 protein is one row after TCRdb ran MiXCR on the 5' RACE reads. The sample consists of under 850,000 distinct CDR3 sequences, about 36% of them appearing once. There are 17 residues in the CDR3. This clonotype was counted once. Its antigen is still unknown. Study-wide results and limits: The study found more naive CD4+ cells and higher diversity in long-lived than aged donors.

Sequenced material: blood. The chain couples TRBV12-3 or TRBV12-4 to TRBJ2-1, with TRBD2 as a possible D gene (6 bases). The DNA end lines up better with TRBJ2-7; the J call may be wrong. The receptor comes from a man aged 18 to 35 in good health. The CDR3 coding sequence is TGTGCCAGCAGTTTCGGAGTGGCGGGGAGCTCCTACAATGAGCAGTACTTC. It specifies CASSFGVAGSSYNEQYF.